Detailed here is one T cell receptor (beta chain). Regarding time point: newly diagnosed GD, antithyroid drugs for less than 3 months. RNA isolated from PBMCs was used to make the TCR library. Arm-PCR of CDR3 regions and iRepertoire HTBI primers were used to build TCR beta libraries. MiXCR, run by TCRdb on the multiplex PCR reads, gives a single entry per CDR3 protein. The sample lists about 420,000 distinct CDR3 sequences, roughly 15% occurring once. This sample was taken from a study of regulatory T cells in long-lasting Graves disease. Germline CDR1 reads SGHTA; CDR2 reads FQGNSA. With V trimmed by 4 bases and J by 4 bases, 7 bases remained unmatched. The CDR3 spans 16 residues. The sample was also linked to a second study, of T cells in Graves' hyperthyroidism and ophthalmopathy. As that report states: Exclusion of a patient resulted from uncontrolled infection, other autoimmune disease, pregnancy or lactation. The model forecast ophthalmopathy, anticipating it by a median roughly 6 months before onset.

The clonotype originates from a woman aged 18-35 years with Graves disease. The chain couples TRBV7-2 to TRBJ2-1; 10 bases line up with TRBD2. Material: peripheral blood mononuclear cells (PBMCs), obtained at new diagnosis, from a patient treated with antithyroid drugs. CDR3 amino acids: CASSYGSLAGYNEQFF. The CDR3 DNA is TGTGCCAGCAGCTACGGTTCACTAGCGGGGTACAATGAGCAGTTCTTC.